These 2 T cell receptor beta chains share one sample of origin, sequenced in a study of T cell responses to AZD1222 COVID-19 vaccine. Measured with immunoSEQ multiplex PCR; TCRdb has only the in-frame clones, and not every one. The sample records some 140,000 clones, about 93% being singletons. The sample here was peripheral blood, taken on day 0 of AZD1222 vaccination. The origin of the receptors is an adult in good health.

Turning to this clone: Compared with germline, one end of the junction differs, possibly owing to a read error. The chain carries TRBV6-5 and TRBJ1-2, with TRBD1 matching 7 bases. The V gene's germline CDR1 is MNHEY and CDR2 SVGAGI. The CDR3 loop spans 14 amino acids. CDR3 sequence (DNA): TGTGCCAGCAGTTTACGGACAGGTCCGACCCCCCGGGTCTTC. Translating gives CASSLRTGPTPRVF.

The rearrangement uses TRBV4-1 and TRBJ2-2; 11 bases agree with TRBD1. Germline CDR1 reads MGHRA; CDR2 reads YSYEKL. V shed 1 base, J shed 6 bases, and the junction held 1 base outside the gene matches. The CDR3 contains 15 residues. The DNA of the CDR3 is TGCGCCAGCAGCCAAGGGGGACAGGGGGCCGGGGAGCTGTTTTTT. This translates into CASSQGGQGAGELFF.